This TCR beta chain originates from a study of blood T cell repertoires in COVID-19. Study details: The United States, Italy and Spain provided the acute and convalescent COVID-19 samples. The cDNA or gDNA used as material had been derived from T cells, B-cell-depleted T cells, or PBMCs.

The CDR3 totals 16 residues. Looked up from germline, CDR1 is WNHNN and CDR2 is SYGVQD (reference sequence). Trimming at V came to 0 bases and at J to 3 bases, leaving 0 bases not matched to a gene. Under the authors' procedure: Using reference gene primer amplification, nucleated cell counts were estimated. Assay used: immunoSEQ multiplex PCR; TCRdb lists only in-frame clones, some missing. V, J and clone size were drawn from that table, and D and trimming were deduced from the DNA. The repertoire holds about 120,000 clones, over 60% seen once, with under 2.5% in the top ten. The receptor's source is a woman aged 70-85 years with acute or convalescent COVID-19. What was sequenced was peripheral blood. The gene calls are TRBV10-1 and TRBJ2-3; 13 bases line up with TRBD2. CDR3 DNA sequence: TGCGCCAGCAGTGAGTCGACTAGCGGGAGGACAGATACGCAGTATTTT. Amino acids: CASSESTSGRTDTQYF.